The T cell receptor beta chain described here comes from a study of Graves' ophthalmopathy and Graves' hyperthyroidism. This clonotype has a count of ten or more. RNA transcripts were the source from which TCR beta CDR3 regions were amplified. Second-round multiplex PCR came after first-round RT-PCR with HTBI primers. TCRdb reprocessed the multiplex PCR reads with MiXCR, giving one entry per CDR3 protein. Found here are some 1.1 million distinct CDR3 sequences, about 35% of them singletons; the top ten hold around 10%. Germline values: CDR1 ENHRY, CDR2 SYGVKD. The CDR3 consists of 17 residues. The V end was cut by 11 bases, the J end by 0 bases, with 25 bases between.

Material for sequencing was peripheral blood or thyroid tissue (not recorded which). The chain is built from TRBV10-3 and TRBJ2-5; D remains ambiguous. The sequence derives from an adult man with Graves' hyperthyroidism. The DNA of the CDR3 is TGTGCCGCAAACCCTACTACAGCGCCGTTATACCAAGAGACCCAGTACTTC. This translates into CAANPTTAPLYQETQYF.